One sample yielded the 7 T cell receptor beta chains listed below, sequenced in a study of T cell responses to AZD1222 COVID-19 vaccine. The assay was immunoSEQ multiplex PCR, and TCRdb's table has in-frame clones only and misses some. The sample lists some 140,000 clones, approximately 90% occurring once. This material consisted of peripheral blood, taken on day 0 of AZD1222 vaccination. All receptors derive from an adult in good health.

This chain joins TRBV5-6 and TRBJ1-1; D unresolved. Germline V gene data show CDR1 as SGHDT and CDR2 as YYEEEE. The CDR3 totals 13 residues. Trimming pared 2 bases from V and 6 bases from J, leaving 11 bases between. The CDR3 nucleotides are TGTGCCAGCAGCTTAATAGCCGGGGCTGAAGCTTTCTTT. Translation: CASSLIAGAEAFF.

This chain joins TRBV3-1 (or the pseudogene TRBV3-2) and TRBJ1-1, with TRBD1 as a possible D gene (5 bases). V was shortened by 0 bases and J by 8 bases, with 7 bases between the two germline ends. CDR3 length: 12 residues. Germline values: CDR1 LGHDT, CDR2 YNNKEL (reference sequence). CDR3 sequence: CASSQEGLEAFF. CDR3 coding DNA: TGTGCCAGCAGCCAAGAGGGGCTAGAAGCTTTCTTT.

The CDR3 DNA follows: TGTGCCAGCAGCCGAGACAGTATTGGCTACACCTTC. Translating it yields CASSRDSIGYTF. The gene calls are TRBV14 and TRBJ1-2; a possible D gene is TRBD1 (5 bases). The CDR3 extends over 12 amino acids. Trimming stripped 4 bases from V and 7 bases from J, with 10 bases between. Looked up from germline, CDR1 is SGHDN and CDR2 is FVKESK.

Notes on this clone: Mismatch with germline at one junction end may stem from a read error. The V and J genes are TRBV27 and TRBJ1-1; D ambiguous. CDR1 and CDR2 (germline): MNHEY, SMNVEV (reference sequence). There are 12 residues in the CDR3. In DNA form, the CDR3 reads TGTGCCAGCGGTTTTGGTGGCACTGAAGCTTTCTTT. As protein: CASGFGGTEAFF.

This rearrangement joins TRBV28 to TRBJ1-6; D remains ambiguous. Germline values: CDR1 MDHEN, CDR2 SYDVKM. The V end lost 6 bases, the J end lost 7 bases, and 10 bases lay between the germline ends. The CDR3 consists of 13 residues. CDR3 amino acids: CASRTAENSPLHF. The DNA for the CDR3 is TGTGCCAGCAGGACCGCTGAGAATTCACCCCTCCACTTT.

Here the CDR3 DNA reads TGTGCCACCAGCGCTTCCAGGGGGTTCGGCTACACCTTC. It codes for CATSASRGFGYTF. The J gene is TRBJ1-2, the V gene TRBV24-1; 7 positions match TRBD1. CDR1 KGHDR and CDR2 SFDVKD come from the germline V gene. The CDR3 has 13 residues. The J segment lost 8 bases and the V segment lost 7 bases, leaving 9 bases of the junction unmatched.

The CDR3 DNA reads TGTGCCAGTAGTTCCCGACAGGGAGTGAATGAAAAACTGTTTTTT. As protein: CASSSRQGVNEKLFF. The gene calls are TRBV19 and TRBJ1-4; 7 bases line up with TRBD1. Losses at the gene ends were 5 bases for V and 5 bases for J; bases not matched to a gene: 8. Germline V gene lookup returns CDR1 LNHDA and CDR2 SQIVND (reference sequence). The CDR3 is 15 amino acids.